This TCR beta chain was identified in a study of cytotoxic CD8 clonotypes in ibrutinib-treated CLL. Study-level points and caveats: The clonality rise at ibrutinib response reflected private clonotype expansion.

This clone was detected a few times. The antigen remains undetermined. The repertoire was sequenced with immunoSEQ multiplex PCR; TCRdb's copy has only in-frame clones and lacks some. This table holds 50,000 or so clones, 70% to 90% found once. There are 14 residues in the CDR3. Trimming pared 5 bases from V and 7 bases from J, leaving 15 bases between. Germline CDR1 LNHNV, CDR2 YYDKDF (reference sequence). Sample: PBMCs, taken after 24 months of ibrutinib treatment. This rearrangement joins TRBV15 to TRBJ1-5; D unclear. The TCR originated in a human donor with chronic lymphocytic leukemia. CDR3 protein: CATSGGRTGQPQHF. The CDR3 DNA reads TGTGCCACCAGCGGTGGGCGGACGGGGCAGCCCCAGCATTTT. Combining the CDR3 with reference TRBV15 and TRBJ1-5 gives the whole variable domain DAMVIQNPRYQVTQFGKPVTLSCSQTLNHNVMYWYQQKSSQAPKLLFHYYDKDFNNEADTPDNFQSRRPNTSFCFLDIRSPGLGDTAMYLCATSGGRTGQPQHFGDGTRLSIL.